The T cell receptor beta chain under discussion was sequenced for a study of cytomegalovirus exposure and HLA in healthy donors. With 0 bases removed from V and 9 bases from J, the gap between germline ends came to 18 bases. Germline CDR1 and CDR2: LGHNA and YSLEER. This CDR3 is 16 amino acids long. The PCR had 60 Vbeta and 13 Jbeta primers. Repertoires were generated with immunoSEQ multiplex PCR, while TCRdb's copy carries only in-frame clones and drops some. The top ten hold roughly 9% of the sample, which has about 160,000 clones, about 80% seen once. Sequencing used PBMCs. The gene calls are TRBV4-3 and TRBJ2-1, with D tentatively TRBD2 (7 bases). This clonotype was sampled from a man between 18 and 29 years old in good health and CMV-seropositive. The CDR3 DNA follows: TGCGCCAGCAGCCAAGATACGTGGGGGGGCCGTGGTGAGCAGTTCTTC. Translation gives CASSQDTWGGRGEQFF.